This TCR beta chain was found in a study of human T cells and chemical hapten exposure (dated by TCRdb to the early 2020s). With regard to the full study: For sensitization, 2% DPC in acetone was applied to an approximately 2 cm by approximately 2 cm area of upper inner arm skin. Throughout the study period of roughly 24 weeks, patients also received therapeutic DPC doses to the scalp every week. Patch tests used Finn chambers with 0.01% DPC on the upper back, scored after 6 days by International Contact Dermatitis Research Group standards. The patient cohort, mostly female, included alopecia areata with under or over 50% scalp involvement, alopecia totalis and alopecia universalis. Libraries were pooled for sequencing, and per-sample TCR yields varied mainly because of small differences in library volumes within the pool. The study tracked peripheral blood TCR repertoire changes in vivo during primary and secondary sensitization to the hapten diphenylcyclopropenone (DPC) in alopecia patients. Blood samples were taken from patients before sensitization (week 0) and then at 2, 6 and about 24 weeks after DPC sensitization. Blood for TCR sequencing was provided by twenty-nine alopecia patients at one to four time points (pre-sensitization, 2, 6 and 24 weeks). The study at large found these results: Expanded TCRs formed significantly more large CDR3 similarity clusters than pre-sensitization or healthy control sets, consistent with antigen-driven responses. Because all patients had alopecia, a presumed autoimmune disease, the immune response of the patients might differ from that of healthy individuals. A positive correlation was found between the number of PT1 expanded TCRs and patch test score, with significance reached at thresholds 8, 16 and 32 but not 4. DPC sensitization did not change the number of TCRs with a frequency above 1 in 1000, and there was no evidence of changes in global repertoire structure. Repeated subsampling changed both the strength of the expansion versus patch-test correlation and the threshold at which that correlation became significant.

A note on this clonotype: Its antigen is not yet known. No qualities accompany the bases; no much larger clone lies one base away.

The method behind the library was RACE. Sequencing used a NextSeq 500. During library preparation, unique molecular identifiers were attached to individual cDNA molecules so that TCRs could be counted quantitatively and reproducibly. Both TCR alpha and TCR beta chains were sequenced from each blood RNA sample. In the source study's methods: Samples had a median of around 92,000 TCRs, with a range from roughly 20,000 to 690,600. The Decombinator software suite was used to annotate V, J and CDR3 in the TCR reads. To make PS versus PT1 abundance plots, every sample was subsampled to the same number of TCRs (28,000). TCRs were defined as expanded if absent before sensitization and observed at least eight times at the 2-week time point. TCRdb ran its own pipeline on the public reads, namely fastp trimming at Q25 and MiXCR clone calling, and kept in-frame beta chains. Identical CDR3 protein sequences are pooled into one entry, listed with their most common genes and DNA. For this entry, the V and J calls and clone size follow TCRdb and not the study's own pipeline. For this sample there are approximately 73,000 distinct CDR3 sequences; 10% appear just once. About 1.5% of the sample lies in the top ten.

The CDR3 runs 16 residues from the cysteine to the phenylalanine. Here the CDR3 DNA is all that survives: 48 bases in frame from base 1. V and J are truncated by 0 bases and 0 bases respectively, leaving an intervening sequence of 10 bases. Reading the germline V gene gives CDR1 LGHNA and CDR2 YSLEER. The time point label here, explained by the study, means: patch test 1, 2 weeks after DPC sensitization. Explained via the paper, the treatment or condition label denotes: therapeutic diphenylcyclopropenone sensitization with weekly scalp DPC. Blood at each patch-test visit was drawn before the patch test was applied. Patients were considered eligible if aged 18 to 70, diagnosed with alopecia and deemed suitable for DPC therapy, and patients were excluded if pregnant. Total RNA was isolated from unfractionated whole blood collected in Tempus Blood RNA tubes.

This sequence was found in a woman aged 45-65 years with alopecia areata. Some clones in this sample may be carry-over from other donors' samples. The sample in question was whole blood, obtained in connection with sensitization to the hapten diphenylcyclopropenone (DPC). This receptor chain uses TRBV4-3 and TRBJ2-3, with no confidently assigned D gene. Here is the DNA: TGCGCCAGCAGCCAAGATCCACTGGGCAGCACAGATACGCAGTATTTT. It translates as CASSQDPLGSTDTQYF.